The clone carrying this T cell receptor (beta chain) was seen a few times. This entry is derived from a study of metastatic and nonmetastatic thyroid tumors. With 7 bases removed from V and 0 bases from J, the gap between germline ends came to 19 bases. The CDR3 runs 16 residues. All patients reached thyroid surgery having received no treatment beforehand. TCRdb re-called clones via MiXCR from the PCR reads. The table lists 34,000 or so clones, roughly a fifth of them singletons, with about 8% in the top ten. The chain has TRBV12-3 or TRBV12-4 and TRBJ2-7; D is possibly TRBD1 or TRBD2 (5 bases each). The sample taken for sequencing was blood. This clonotype originated in a female donor with papillary thyroid cancer or a benign thyroid nodule (not recorded which). Some clones in this sample may be carry-over from other donors' samples. Written as DNA, the CDR3 is TGTGCCAGCAAACCTGGGCTCGGGGCCAACTCCTACGAGCAGTACTTC. It specifies CASKPGLGANSYEQYF.